What follows are 15 T cell receptor beta chains derived from one specimen sequenced in a study of T cells in Graves' hyperthyroidism and ophthalmopathy. Using RNA transcripts as the source, TCR beta CDR3 regions were amplified. Carried out on the TCR CDR3, a first-round RT-PCR used the HTBI primer set. TCRdb reprocessed the multiplex PCR reads via MiXCR and lists one record per CDR3 protein. The profile shows around 360,000 distinct CDR3 sequences, roughly 15% of them singletons. Material: blood. Receptor source: a woman aged 55-70 years with Graves' ophthalmopathy.

Only a few counts were recorded for this clonotype. The chain couples TRBV28 to TRBJ2-7; no firm D call. This CDR3 has 13 residues. V lost 7 bases to trimming and J lost 2 bases, with 12 bases between them. Germline V CDR1 and CDR2: MDHEN, SYDVKM. The chain's CDR3 is CASTGMETYEQYF. Here the CDR3 DNA reads TGTGCCAGCACGGGTATGGAGACCTACGAGCAGTACTTC.

This clonotype has a count of ten or more. The chain combines TRBV18 with TRBJ2-3; D is ambiguous. The germline V gene encodes CDR1 KGHSH and CDR2 LQKENI. Trimming took 2 bases from V and 4 from J, leaving 10 bases between them. The CDR3 is 14 amino acids. CDR3 region: CASSPASPPDTQYF. CDR3 sequence (DNA): TGTGCCAGCTCACCAGCGAGCCCCCCAGATACGCAGTATTTT.

The chain links TRBV20-1 to TRBJ2-7; 9 bases line up with TRBD1. Germline lookup yields CDR1 DFQATT and CDR2 SNEGSKA (reference sequence). This CDR3 comprises 12 residues. Trimming removed 6 bases from V and 5 bases from J; junction bases left unmatched: 5. The CDR3 is CSASRQGDEQYF. CDR3 in DNA: TGCAGTGCCTCTCGACAGGGGGACGAGCAGTACTTC.

Only a few counts were recorded for this clonotype. The J gene is TRBJ2-5, the V gene TRBV19; 9 bases map to TRBD2. The CDR3 length is 16 residues. The trim removed 3 bases at V and 0 bases at J, leaving 5 bases unmatched. CDR1 LNHDA and CDR2 SQIVND come from the germline V gene (reference sequence). The CDR3 is CASSIGTSGYQETQYF. CDR3 nucleotides: TGTGCCAGTAGTATTGGTACTAGCGGGTACCAAGAGACCCAGTACTTC. The full variable domain, with the rest looked up from reference TRBV19 and TRBJ2-5, is DGGITQSPKYLFRKEGQNVTLSCEQNLNHDAMYWYRQDPGQGLRLIYYSQIVNDFQKGDIAEGYSVSREKKESFPLTVTSAQKNPTAFYLCASSIGTSGYQETQYFGPGTRLLVL.

For this clonotype: With a much larger clone just one base away, this may be a read error. Because it lacks the conserved phenylalanine or tryptophan at the end, this CDR3 is likely a read error. CDR3 region: CASSLAPTGSGQPQHI. CDR3 nucleotide sequence: TGTGCCAGCAGCTTAGCGCCGACGGGCTCAGGGCAGCCCCAGCATATT. The chain carries TRBV7-8 and TRBJ1-5, with D tentatively TRBD1 (5 bases). The CDR3 has 16 residues. The V and J ends lost 0 bases and 7 bases respectively, with 16 bases between them. Germline V gene lookup returns CDR1 SGHVS and CDR2 FQNEAQ.

This clonotype showed up many times. The CDR3 region is CSARREGNEQFF. CDR3 in DNA: TGCAGTGCTAGACGGGAGGGAAATGAGCAGTTCTTC. The chain has TRBV20-1 and TRBJ2-1; 8 bases fit TRBD2. Germline CDR1 DFQATT, CDR2 SNEGSKA (reference sequence). The junction had 1 base not matched to a gene; V was cut back by 2 bases and J by 7 bases. The CDR3 runs 12 residues.

This clonotype was found many times. The V call is TRBV7-9, the J call TRBJ2-7; TRBD1 or TRBD2 may be the D gene (5 bases each). The CDR3 runs to 13 residues. Germline values: CDR1 SEHNR, CDR2 FQNEAQ (reference sequence). V was clipped by 5 bases and J by 5 bases, with 13 bases between them. CDR3: CASSTRMGDEQYF. The CDR3 DNA is TGTGCCAGCAGCACTCGGATGGGGGACGAGCAGTACTTC.

Of note for this clonotype: Since a much larger clone is just one base distant, this may be a read error. The V call is TRBV20-1, the J call TRBJ1-4, with D perhaps TRBD1 (6 bases). The CDR3 length is 14 residues. Germline CDR1 is DFQATT and CDR2 is SNEGSKA (reference sequence). Trimming removed 0 bases from V and 6 bases from J, with 11 bases in between. The CDR3 loop is CSARDEAGDEKLFF. CDR3 nucleotide sequence: TGCAGTGCTAGAGATGAGGCAGGGGATGAAAAACTGTTTTTT.

This chain joins TRBV12-3 or TRBV12-4 and TRBJ1-2; 7 nucleotides align to TRBD1. The CDR3 is 16 residues long. V shed 6 bases, J shed 5 bases, and the junction held 15 bases outside the gene matches. The CDR3 reads CASSPTLQGMAYGYTF. The CDR3, as DNA: TGTGCCAGCAGCCCAACCCTACAGGGGATGGCGTATGGCTACACCTTC.

This clonotype was picked up a small number of times. The gene calls are TRBV6-1 and TRBJ2-5, with D possibly matching TRBD1 (5 bases). This CDR3 contains 14 residues. Trimming took off 8 bases at V and 4 bases at J, with 17 bases between the two ends. Germline CDR1 and CDR2: MNHNS and SASEGT. This chain's CDR3 is CASSPSQARETQYF. CDR3 nucleotide sequence: TGTGCCAGCTCCCCCTCACAGGCAAGAGAGACCCAGTACTTC.

This clonotype was picked up many times. The chain links TRBV5-1 to TRBJ2-1, with D perhaps matching TRBD1 or TRBD2 (5 bases each). Germline V CDR1 and CDR2: SGHRS, YFSETQ. CDR3 length: 18 residues. Trimming cost V 0 bases and J 4 bases, with 20 bases left between them. In DNA, the CDR3 is TGCGCCAGCAGCTTGGGAACGACAGCCCTCACGGGGTACAATGAGCAGTTCTTC. Protein sequence: CASSLGTTALTGYNEQFF.

This clonotype was found once. V is TRBV9 and J is TRBJ1-3; 7 bases agree with TRBD1. Germline trimming cut 4 bases from V and 7 bases from J; bases unmatched to any gene: 2. This CDR3 has 12 amino acids. Germline values: CDR1 SGDLS, CDR2 YYNGEE. The CDR3 loop is CASSIQGNTIYF. CDR3 in DNA: TGTGCCAGCAGCATACAGGGGAACACCATATATTTT. The whole variable domain, remainder taken from reference TRBV9 and TRBJ1-3, is DSGVTQTPKHLITATGQRVTLRCSPRSGDLSVYWYQQSLDQGLQFLIQYYNGEERAKGNILERFSAQQFPDLHSELNLSSLELGDSALYFCASSIQGNTIYFGEGSWLTVV.

The rearrangement links TRBV19 to TRBJ2-2, with TRBD2 identical over 11 bases. The germline V gene encodes CDR1 LNHDA and CDR2 SQIVND (reference sequence). The CDR3 runs to 16 residues. V trimming: 3 bases; J trimming: 7 bases; junction bases outside the gene matches: 7. The CDR3 region has the DNA TGTGCCAGTAGTATTGGCGGGACTAGCGGCCGCGGGGAGCTGTTTTTT. Translation: CASSIGGTSGRGELFF.

This chain joins TRBV12-3 or TRBV12-4 and TRBJ2-4, with 9 bases identical to TRBD1. The CDR3 covers 15 residues. The V and J ends lost 5 bases and 3 bases, in that order; junction bases with no gene match: 5. The CDR3 sequence: CASSPTGGGKNIQYF. In nucleotides, the CDR3 is TGTGCCAGCAGTCCCACAGGGGGCGGCAAAAACATTCAGTACTTC.

The CDR3 loop reads CASSILSAPDGYTF. In DNA, the CDR3 is TGTGCCAGTAGTATCTTGTCCGCGCCAGACGGCTACACCTTC. This chain connects TRBV19 to TRBJ1-2; D unclear. The CDR3 runs 14 residues. Deletions cut 3 bases from V and 8 bases from J, with 16 bases between. Germline V gives CDR1 LNHDA, CDR2 SQIVND (reference sequence).